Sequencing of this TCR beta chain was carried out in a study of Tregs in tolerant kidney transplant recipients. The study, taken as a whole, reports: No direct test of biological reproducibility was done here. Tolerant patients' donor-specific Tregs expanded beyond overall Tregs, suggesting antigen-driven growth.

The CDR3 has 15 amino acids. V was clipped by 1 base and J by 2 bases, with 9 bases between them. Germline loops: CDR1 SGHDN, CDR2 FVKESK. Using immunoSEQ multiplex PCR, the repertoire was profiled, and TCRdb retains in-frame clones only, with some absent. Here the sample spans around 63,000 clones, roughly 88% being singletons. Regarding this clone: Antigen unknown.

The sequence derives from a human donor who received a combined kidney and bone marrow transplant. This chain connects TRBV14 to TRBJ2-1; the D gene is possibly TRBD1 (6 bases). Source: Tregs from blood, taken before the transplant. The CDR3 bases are TGTGCCAGCAGCCAAGGGGCAGGGGCCTACAATGAGCAGTTCTTC. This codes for CASSQGAGAYNEQFF.